The 32 T cell receptor beta chains presented below share a single source sample, sequenced in a study of cytomegalovirus exposure and HLA in healthy donors. PCR amplification relied on 60 Vbeta primers (plus 13 Jbeta primers). This table comes from immunoSEQ multiplex PCR, and its TCRdb copy is limited to in-frame clones, with some not included. The sample lists about 110,000 clones; 82% were seen once. Sequenced: PBMCs. The receptors here all came from a young man in good health and CMV-seropositive.

This sequence joins TRBV6-5 and TRBJ2-3, with D maybe TRBD2 (6 bases). The V gene's germline CDR1 is MNHEY and CDR2 SVGAGI. This CDR3 contains 14 residues. V was shortened by 5 bases and J by 3 bases, with 12 bases between the two germline ends. CDR3 sequence: CASSPWDFTDTQYF. The CDR3 bases are TGTGCCAGCAGTCCATGGGACTTTACAGATACGCAGTATTTT.

The V gene is TRBV7-9, the J gene TRBJ2-7; 9 positions agree with TRBD2. The V gene's germline CDR1 is SEHNR and CDR2 FQNEAQ (reference sequence). The V segment lost 5 bases and the J segment 3 bases; nucleotides outside the gene matches: 5. The CDR3 extends over 14 amino acids. The CDR3 reads CASSPGTSFYEQYF. CDR3 nucleotide sequence: TGTGCCAGCAGCCCAGGGACTAGCTTCTACGAGCAGTACTTC.

The chain uses TRBV5-4 and TRBJ1-4, with 8 bases matching TRBD1. Unmatched junction bases numbered 8, after V lost 4 bases and J lost 6 bases. The CDR3 covers 15 residues. Looked up from germline, CDR1 is SGHNT and CDR2 is YYREEE (reference sequence). The CDR3 region has the DNA TGTGCCAGCAGCCCACATTTGGGACAGGATGAAAAACTGTTTTTT. Residues: CASSPHLGQDEKLFF.

This clone is a singleton in its sample. J is TRBJ2-7 and V is TRBV7-9, with D possibly matching TRBD1 (6 bases). Germline V gives CDR1 SEHNR, CDR2 FQNEAQ (reference sequence). The V end lost 1 base, the J end lost 7 bases, and 14 bases lay between the germline ends. This CDR3 is 14 amino acids long. The DNA for the CDR3 is TGTGCCAGCAGCTTAGGTCTACAGGGTGAAGAGCAGTACTTC. Translating gives CASSLGLQGEEQYF.

V gene TRBV10-1 combines with J gene TRBJ1-1, with TRBD1 matching 8 bases. CDR1 WNHNN and CDR2 SYGVQD come from the germline V gene (reference sequence). The length of the CDR3 is 15 residues. Trimming cost V 3 bases and J 5 bases; bases outside gene matches: 8. The CDR3: CASSDIWQGATEAFF. Written as DNA, the CDR3 is TGCGCCAGCAGTGATATATGGCAGGGGGCTACTGAAGCTTTCTTT.

This clone has a handful of counts. Other DNA sequences from this sample encode an identical CDR3 as well. V gene TRBV6-5 combines with J gene TRBJ1-5; unclear D gene. CDR3 size: 15 residues. The V gene lost 6 bases and the J gene lost 1 base, with 13 bases spanning the gap. The V gene's germline CDR1 is MNHEY and CDR2 SVGAGI. CDR3 nucleotide sequence: TGTGCCAGCAGCGATGGCCCGGGGAGCAATCAGCCCCAGCATTTT. It codes for CASSDGPGSNQPQHF.

The CDR3 DNA reads as TGTGCCAGCAGGGGGACAGTTAACTATGGCTACACCTTC. This encodes CASRGTVNYGYTF. The chain links TRBV6-1 to TRBJ1-2; the match to TRBD1 covers 7 bases. Germline CDR1 is MNHNS and CDR2 is SASEGT. V shed 6 bases, J shed 1 base, and the junction held 2 bases outside the gene matches. The CDR3 covers 13 residues.

The gene calls are TRBV9 and TRBJ2-3; D might be TRBD2 (7 bases). The CDR3 contains 17 residues. Germline loops: CDR1 SGDLS, CDR2 YYNGEE. V was clipped by 3 bases and J by 1 base, with 18 bases between them. The DNA for the CDR3 is TGTGCCAGCAGCGCCGGGGGAGGGACACTCGGCACAGATACGCAGTATTTT. Its protein product is CASSAGGGTLGTDTQYF.

CDR3 nucleotide sequence: TGTGCCTGGAATGGGGGCCAAAACACTGAAGCTTTCTTT. Encoded protein: CAWNGGQNTEAFF. The V call is TRBV30, the J call TRBJ1-1, with D possibly matching TRBD1 (6 bases). Germline-derived CDR1 and CDR2 are GTSNPN and SVGIG (reference sequence). V was trimmed by 4 bases and J by 2 bases, leaving 11 bases between them. The CDR3 is made up of 13 amino acids.

About this clone itself: One end of the junction does not line up with germline, which may come from a read error. This chain joins TRBV27 and TRBJ2-7; 7 positions match TRBD1. The germline gives CDR1 MNHEY, CDR2 SMNVEV (reference sequence). The CDR3 spans 14 residues. The CDR3, as DNA: TGTGCCAGCAGAACTCGGGACAGTCCCTACGGGCAGTACTTC. Amino acid sequence: CASRTRDSPYGQYF.

The rearrangement joins TRBV19 to TRBJ1-2, with 7 bases aligning to TRBD1. Per germline, CDR1 LNHDA and CDR2 SQIVND (reference sequence). This CDR3 has 14 amino acids. V was clipped by 6 bases and J by 4 bases; unmatched bases: 8. The CDR3, as DNA: TGTGCCAGTAGACTGGTGGGACAGAGCTATGGCTACACCTTC. This encodes CASRLVGQSYGYTF.

The CDR3 loop is CASSSTVSSYEQYF. The DNA of the CDR3 is TGTGCCAGTAGTAGTACGGTAAGCTCCTACGAGCAGTACTTC. J is TRBJ2-7 and V is TRBV19, with D uncertain. Looked up from germline, CDR1 is LNHDA and CDR2 is SQIVND (reference sequence). This CDR3 has 14 residues. V lost 4 bases and J 0 bases, leaving 10 bases between the germline ends.

This clone appeared a few times. The chain is built from TRBV7-2 and TRBJ2-7; a possible D gene is TRBD1 (6 bases). In germline, CDR1 is SGHTA, CDR2 FQGNSA. The CDR3 covers 14 residues. V lost 5 bases and J 4 bases, leaving 15 bases between the germline ends. CDR3 protein: CASSPGQGPYEQYF. DNA of the CDR3: TGTGCCAGCAGCCCAGGGCAGGGGCCGTACGAGCAGTACTTC. The variable domain in full, completed from reference TRBV7-2 and TRBJ2-7, reads GAGVSQSPSNKVTEKGKDVELRCDPISGHTALYWYRQSLGQGLEFLIYFQGNSAPDKSGLPSDRFSAERTGGSVSTLTIQRTQQEDSAVYLCASSPGQGPYEQYFGPGTRLTVT.

This rearrangement joins TRBV11-3 to TRBJ2-2; TRBD2 is a possible D gene (6 bases). The CDR3 extends over 15 amino acids. V was trimmed by 0 bases and J by 3 bases, leaving 8 bases between them. Germline V gene data show CDR1 as SGHNT and CDR2 as YENEEA. The CDR3 DNA reads as TGTGCCAGCAGCTTAGACCAGCGGGACACCGGGGAGCTGTTTTTT. Translated, it gives CASSLDQRDTGELFF.

The chain employs TRBV4-2 and TRBJ2-1; 8 nucleotides align to TRBD2. CDR3 length equals 14 residues. Germline trimming cut 2 bases from V and 5 bases from J; bases unmatched to any gene: 2. From germline, CDR1 is LGHNA and CDR2 YNFKEQ. The CDR3 DNA is TGTGCCAGCAGCCAACGCGGGGGGAACAATGAGCAGTTCTTC. It codes for CASSQRGGNNEQFF.

CDR3 coding DNA: TGTGCCAGCGATACAGGGGGCAGCACTGAAGCTTTCTTT. Protein sequence: CASDTGGSTEAFF. The chain links TRBV18 to TRBJ1-1; 9 bases are shared with TRBD1. There are 13 residues in the CDR3. With V trimmed by 8 bases and J by 4 bases, 5 bases remained unmatched. CDR1 is KGHSH and CDR2 is LQKENI in the germline V gene.

This clone appeared once. The CDR3 reads CASSPNTGGNYGYTF. The CDR3, as DNA: TGTGCCAGCAGCCCCAACACAGGGGGCAACTATGGCTACACCTTC. This chain links TRBV27 with TRBJ1-2; TRBD1 aligns across 9 bases. Germline V lookup: CDR1 MNHEY, CDR2 SMNVEV (reference sequence). The CDR3 totals 15 residues. V trimming: 6 bases; J trimming: 2 bases; junction bases outside the gene matches: 7.

The chain uses TRBV19 and TRBJ1-1; D gene ambiguous. There are 17 residues in the CDR3. Trimming removed 7 bases from V and 0 bases from J, with 21 bases in between. The germline gives CDR1 LNHDA, CDR2 SQIVND (reference sequence). Here the CDR3 reads CASNELRLHVVNTEAFF. The CDR3 DNA sequence: TGTGCCAGTAATGAGCTACGCCTCCATGTCGTGAACACTGAAGCTTTCTTT. Using reference TRBV19 and TRBJ1-1 for the parts outside the CDR3, the full variable domain is DGGITQSPKYLFRKEGQNVTLSCEQNLNHDAMYWYRQDPGQGLRLIYYSQIVNDFQKGDIAEGYSVSREKKESFPLTVTSAQKNPTAFYLCASNELRLHVVNTEAFFGQGTRLTVV.

The rearrangement links TRBV5-1 to TRBJ2-3; 9 positions agree with TRBD1. The CDR3 length is 16 residues. The V and J ends lost 0 bases and 3 bases, in that order; junction bases with no gene match: 5. Germline assignment: CDR1 SGHRS and CDR2 YFSETQ. The CDR3 DNA reads as TGCGCCAGCAGCTTGGCCCCGGGACAGGGTACAGATACGCAGTATTTT. Its protein is CASSLAPGQGTDTQYF. The full variable domain, rest sourced from reference TRBV5-1 and TRBJ2-3, is KAGVTQTPRYLIKTRGQQVTLSCSPISGHRSVSWYQQTPGQGLQFLFEYFSETQRNKGNFPGRFSGRQFSNSRSEMNVSTLELGDSALYLCASSLAPGQGTDTQYFGPGTRLTVL.

CDR3 nucleotide sequence: TGTGCCAGCTCACCACCGGGACTATCCGCAGATACGCAGTATTTT. Protein sequence: CASSPPGLSADTQYF. The rearrangement links TRBV18 to TRBJ2-3, with 7 bases lining up with TRBD2. Germline V gene lookup returns CDR1 KGHSH and CDR2 LQKENI. The CDR3 totals 15 residues. The ends lost 0 bases at V and 4 bases at J; junction bases unmatched: 4.

This chain uses TRBV20-1 with TRBJ1-1, with D unresolved. CDR1 and CDR2 (germline): DFQATT, SNEGSKA (reference sequence). This CDR3 region has 11 residues. V shed 3 bases and J shed 10 bases, with 12 bases lying between them. The CDR3 sequence: CSASVPGGAFF. The CDR3 coding sequence is TGCAGTGCTAGTGTACCCGGTGGAGCTTTCTTT.

The sample holds one count of this clone. This rearrangement joins TRBV15 to TRBJ1-1; TRBD1 is a possible D gene (5 bases). Germline V gene data show CDR1 as LNHNV and CDR2 as YYDKDF (reference sequence). The CDR3 has 15 residues. V was pared by 0 bases and J by 4 bases, with 12 bases between. CDR3 sequence (DNA): TGTGCCACCAGCAGAGAAGGAACAGGTTCCACTGAAGCTTTCTTT. Protein: CATSREGTGSTEAFF. Combining the CDR3 with reference TRBV15 and TRBJ1-1 gives the whole variable domain DAMVIQNPRYQVTQFGKPVTLSCSQTLNHNVMYWYQQKSSQAPKLLFHYYDKDFNNEADTPDNFQSRRPNTSFCFLDIRSPGLGDTAMYLCATSREGTGSTEAFFGQGTRLTVV.

This chain uses TRBV5-1 with TRBJ2-7; TRBD2 is a possible D gene (5 bases). Germline lookup yields CDR1 SGHRS and CDR2 YFSETQ. This CDR3 spans 14 amino acids. V dropped 4 bases and J dropped 2 bases, with 13 bases sitting between them. DNA for the CDR3: TGCGCCAGCAGCCCTCGGACTGGGACCTACGAGCAGTACTTC. This translates into CASSPRTGTYEQYF. The variable domain in full, with the rest retrieved from reference TRBV5-1 and TRBJ2-7, is KAGVTQTPRYLIKTRGQQVTLSCSPISGHRSVSWYQQTPGQGLQFLFEYFSETQRNKGNFPGRFSGRQFSNSRSEMNVSTLELGDSALYLCASSPRTGTYEQYFGPGTRLTVT.

The CDR3 DNA follows: TGTGCCAGCAGCATTCGAGGTCGGGGACAGCATAATTCACCCCTCCACTTT. Translated, it gives CASSIRGRGQHNSPLHF. V gene TRBV21-1 combines with J gene TRBJ1-6; no check of the table's D call, TRBD1, against the DNA was made. TRBV21-1 is designated a pseudogene. The CDR3 is 17 amino acids.

The rearrangement uses TRBV30 and TRBJ1-5; 10 positions match TRBD1. The CDR3 has 13 residues. J was trimmed by 5 bases and V by 5 bases; bases with no gene match: 3. CDR1 GTSNPN and CDR2 SVGIG come from the germline V gene (reference sequence). Here the CDR3 DNA reads TGTGCCTGGGGGACAGGGGAGGATCAGCCCCAGCATTTT. It is translated as CAWGTGEDQPQHF.

The chain carries TRBV19 and TRBJ2-2; a weak D match, TRBD2 (7 bases). The V end was cut by 5 bases, the J end by 5 bases, with 18 bases between. The CDR3 is 16 residues long. Germline V lookup: CDR1 LNHDA, CDR2 SQIVND (reference sequence). Here the CDR3 reads CASSLRRGARTGELFF. The CDR3 bases are TGTGCCAGTAGTCTGAGACGGGGGGCGCGTACCGGGGAGCTGTTTTTT.

This clone was observed a few times. The chain has TRBV19 and TRBJ1-5; perhaps TRBD1 as D (5 bases). The length of the CDR3 is 14 residues. Germline loops: CDR1 LNHDA, CDR2 SQIVND (reference sequence). Trimming pared 6 bases from V and 7 bases from J, leaving 16 bases between. The CDR3, as DNA: TGTGCCAGTAGCCATGCCGGGGGGAAACAGCCCCAGCATTTT. Translating gives CASSHAGGKQPQHF. Looking up the rest from reference TRBV19 and TRBJ1-5 gives the full variable domain: DGGITQSPKYLFRKEGQNVTLSCEQNLNHDAMYWYRQDPGQGLRLIYYSQIVNDFQKGDIAEGYSVSREKKESFPLTVTSAQKNPTAFYLCASSHAGGKQPQHFGDGTRLSIL.

The DNA of the CDR3 is TGTGCCAGCAGTGAACAGGGGGTCGGCAATCAGCCCCAGCATTTT. This translates into CASSEQGVGNQPQHF. The gene calls are TRBV6-1 and TRBJ1-5, with 7 bases that match TRBD1. The length of the CDR3 is 15 residues. Germline values: CDR1 MNHNS, CDR2 SASEGT. V lost 2 bases and J lost 2; bases outside the gene matches: 3.

V and J are TRBV29-1 and TRBJ2-3; D not certain. This CDR3 contains 13 residues. Germline-derived CDR1 and CDR2 are SQVTM and ANQGSEA. CDR3 sequence reads: CSGITAVTDTQYF. The DNA for the CDR3 is TGCAGTGGAATCACAGCTGTCACAGATACGCAGTATTTT.

CDR3 in DNA: TGTGCCAGCAGCGCGGGACAGCCACTAGACAATGAGCAGTTCTTC. Residues: CASSAGQPLDNEQFF. The V call is TRBV9, the J call TRBJ2-1; 7 nucleotides align to TRBD1. CDR1 SGDLS and CDR2 YYNGEE come from the germline V gene. V lost 3 bases and J lost 5; bases outside the gene matches: 8. This CDR3 spans 15 amino acids. The variable domain in full, with the rest retrieved from reference TRBV9 and TRBJ2-1, is DSGVTQTPKHLITATGQRVTLRCSPRSGDLSVYWYQQSLDQGLQFLIQYYNGEERAKGNILERFSAQQFPDLHSELNLSSLELGDSALYFCASSAGQPLDNEQFFGPGTRLTVL.

J is TRBJ2-7 and V is TRBV4-1; tentatively, D is TRBD1 (6 bases). The V end was cut by 3 bases, the J end by 5 bases, with 11 bases between. The CDR3 has 13 amino acids. Germline CDR1 reads MGHRA; CDR2 reads YSYEKL. This chain's CDR3 is CASSQEQGNEQYF. In nucleotides, the CDR3 is TGCGCCAGCAGCCAGGAACAGGGCAACGAGCAGTACTTC.

V usage is TRBV18 and J usage is TRBJ2-7; 8 positions match TRBD2. The germline V gene encodes CDR1 KGHSH and CDR2 LQKENI. The CDR3 covers 14 residues. Trimming cost V 6 bases and J 0 bases; bases outside gene matches: 4. The CDR3 DNA follows: TGTGCCAGCTCGGGCAGCGGGAGCTCCTACGAGCAGTACTTC. It specifies CASSGSGSSYEQYF.